The next 10 T cell receptor beta chains were all read from a single sample in a study of blood T cell repertoires in COVID-19 (dated by TCRdb to about 2020). Library method: the immunoSEQ multiplex PCR assay. Entries here come from immuneACCESS through TCRdb and include only in-frame sequences with V and J called. Some clones fail to appear in such tables; in the studies checked, an unresolved V gene covers under half of the shortfall, and the cause of the remainder is unknown. The sample profile shows about 210,000 clones; roughly 86% of them were found once. In total, the top ten clones hold 7.6% of the sample. Sequencing input: peripheral blood. Receptors were obtained from a woman aged 50 to 65 with active or convalescent COVID-19.

This rearrangement joins TRBV28 to TRBJ2-5, with unresolved D. Germline V lookup: CDR1 MDHEN, CDR2 SYDVKM. V dropped 6 bases and J dropped 5 bases, with 13 bases sitting between them. This CDR3 has 13 residues. CDR3 loop: CASSLPPRETQYF. The CDR3 DNA sequence: TGTGCCAGCAGCCTGCCGCCGCGGGAGACCCAGTACTTC.

The chain links TRBV6-5 to TRBJ1-6, with D perhaps matching TRBD1 (5 bases). The V gene's germline CDR1 is MNHEY and CDR2 SVGAGI. V was trimmed by 8 bases and J by 9 bases, leaving 20 bases between them. The CDR3 covers 15 residues. The CDR3 coding sequence is TGTGCCAGCTCCGTCCAGGGTGAAGTGGGTTCACCCCTCCACTTT. Its translation: CASSVQGEVGSPLHF.

The chain links TRBV19 to TRBJ1-2, with no clear D. CDR1 LNHDA and CDR2 SQIVND come from the germline V gene (reference sequence). V lost 4 bases, J lost 7 bases, and 22 bases lay in between. This CDR3 is 16 amino acids long. CDR3 protein: CASSTPRVAGLGGYTF. The DNA for the CDR3 is TGTGCCAGTAGTACCCCCCGTGTGGCAGGTTTAGGTGGCTACACCTTC.

The genes are TRBV6-5 and TRBJ1-1; D unclear. The CDR3 spans 11 residues. Germline-derived CDR1 and CDR2 are MNHEY and SVGAGI. Trimming took 8 bases from V and 3 from J, leaving 7 bases between them. In DNA, the CDR3 is TGTGCCAGCCTTCGGGACACTGAAGCTTTCTTT. It encodes CASLRDTEAFF.

This clone occurred a few times. The rearrangement uses TRBV19 and TRBJ1-3; a possible D gene is TRBD1 (5 bases). CDR3 length: 15 amino acids. Germline V lookup: CDR1 LNHDA, CDR2 SQIVND (reference sequence). V lost 9 bases to trimming and J lost 1 base, with 16 bases between them. CDR3 sequence reads: CASNPGTQSGNTIYF. The CDR3 nucleotides are TGTGCCAGCAACCCGGGGACTCAATCTGGAAACACCATATATTTT.

The V and J genes are TRBV5-1 and TRBJ1-2; D is possibly TRBD1 (6 bases). The V end lost 0 bases, the J end lost 8 bases, and 14 bases lay between the germline ends. CDR3 length equals 14 residues. Germline lookup yields CDR1 SGHRS and CDR2 YFSETQ. The CDR3 spells CASSLEQGSEGYTF. CDR3 nucleotide sequence: TGCGCCAGCAGCTTGGAACAGGGCTCCGAGGGCTACACCTTC. Drawing the rest from reference TRBV5-1 and TRBJ1-2, the complete variable domain is KAGVTQTPRYLIKTRGQQVTLSCSPISGHRSVSWYQQTPGQGLQFLFEYFSETQRNKGNFPGRFSGRQFSNSRSEMNVSTLELGDSALYLCASSLEQGSEGYTFGSGTRLTVV.

The chain carries TRBV7-8 and TRBJ2-1; TRBD2 might be the D (7 bases). Germline values: CDR1 SGHVS, CDR2 FQNEAQ. V lost 0 bases to trimming and J lost 0 bases, with 15 bases between them. This CDR3 has 18 residues. CDR3 sequence: CASSLAGGGPSSYNEQFF. The CDR3 region has the DNA TGTGCCAGCAGCTTAGCGGGCGGGGGCCCGAGCTCCTACAATGAGCAGTTCTTC.

This clone was recorded a few times. The genes are TRBV19 and TRBJ2-5; 7 positions agree with TRBD1. Germline loops: CDR1 LNHDA, CDR2 SQIVND (reference sequence). V dropped 6 bases and J dropped 2; count of bases not matched to a gene: 3. The CDR3 has 13 amino acids. CDR3 DNA: TGTGCCAGTAGACTGGGACAGCAAGAGACCCAGTACTTC. It yields the protein CASRLGQQETQYF.

The chain employs TRBV6-2 or TRBV6-3 and TRBJ2-6; 7 bases map to TRBD1. V was clipped by 2 bases and J by 2 bases; unmatched bases: 3. The CDR3 contains 16 residues. CDR1 and CDR2 (germline): MNHEY, SVGEGT. The CDR3 DNA sequence: TGTGCCAGCAGTTACAGGGGGCGCGCTGGGGCCAACGTCCTGACTTTC. Its protein is CASSYRGRAGANVLTF.

The V and J genes are TRBV12-3 or TRBV12-4 and TRBJ2-1; D may be TRBD2 (5 bases). This CDR3 has 13 residues. Trimming took off 6 bases at V and 5 bases at J, with 11 bases between the two ends. CDR3 sequence reads: CASRPPGNNEQFF. Here the CDR3 DNA reads TGTGCCAGCAGACCCCCGGGGAACAATGAGCAGTTCTTC.